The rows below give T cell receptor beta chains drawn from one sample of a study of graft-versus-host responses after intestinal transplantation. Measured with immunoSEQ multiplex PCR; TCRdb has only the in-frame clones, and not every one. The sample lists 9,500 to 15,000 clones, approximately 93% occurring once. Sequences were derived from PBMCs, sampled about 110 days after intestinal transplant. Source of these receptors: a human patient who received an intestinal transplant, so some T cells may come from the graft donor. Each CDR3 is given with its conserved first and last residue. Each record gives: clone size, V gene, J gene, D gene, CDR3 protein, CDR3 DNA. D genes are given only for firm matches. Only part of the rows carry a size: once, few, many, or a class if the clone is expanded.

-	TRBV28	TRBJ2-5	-	CASSLTGSQETQYF	TGTGCCAGCAGTTTAACCGGTTCCCAAGAGACCCAGTACTTC
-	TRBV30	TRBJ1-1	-	CAWSEASGMEAFF	TGTGCCTGGAGTGAAGCCTCCGGGATGGAAGCTTTCTTT
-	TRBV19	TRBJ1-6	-	CASSIADGYNSPPHF	TGTGCCAGTAGTATAGCGGACGGTTATAATTCACCCCCCCACTTT
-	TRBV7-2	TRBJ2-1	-	CASSPPGSYNEQFF	TGTGCCAGCAGCCCCCCCGGGTCCTACAATGAGCAGTTCTTC
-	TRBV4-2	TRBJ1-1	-	CASSVPGPPNTEAFF	TGTGCCAGCAGCGTCCCGGGACCGCCGAACACTGAAGCTTTCTTT
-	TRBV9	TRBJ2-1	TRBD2	CASSPLAGSSYNEQFF	TGTGCCAGCAGCCCACTAGCGGGGAGCTCCTACAATGAGCAGTTCTTC
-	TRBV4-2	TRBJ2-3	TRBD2	CASSPSSFSGRETDTQYF	TGTGCCAGCAGCCCCTCCTCTTTTAGCGGGAGAGAAACAGATACGCAGTATTTT
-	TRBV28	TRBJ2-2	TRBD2	CASSVLATGELFF	TGTGCCAGCAGCGTACTAGCGACCGGGGAGCTGTTTTTT
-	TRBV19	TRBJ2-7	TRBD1	CASSIDRGGHYEQYF	TGTGCCAGTAGTATTGACAGGGGAGGCCACTACGAGCAGTACTTC
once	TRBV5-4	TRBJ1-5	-	CASSPEGGPQHF	TGTGCCAGCAGCCCCGAGGGCGGACCCCAGCATTTT
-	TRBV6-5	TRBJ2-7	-	CASSPRRVGAYEQYF	TGTGCCAGCAGTCCCCGGAGGGTGGGTGCCTACGAGCAGTACTTC
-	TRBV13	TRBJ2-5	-	CASSSPSAGIETQYF	TGTGCCAGCAGCTCTCCCTCAGCTGGGATAGAGACCCAGTACTTC
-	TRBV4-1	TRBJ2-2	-	CASTEATNTGELFF	TGCGCCAGCACGGAGGCCACGAACACCGGGGAGCTGTTTTTT
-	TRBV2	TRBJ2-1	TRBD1	CASIEDRVSYNEQFF	TGTGCCAGCATCGAGGACAGGGTATCCTACAATGAGCAGTTCTTC
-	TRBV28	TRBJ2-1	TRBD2	CASSLWALADNEQFF	TGTGCCAGCAGTTTATGGGCGCTAGCGGACAATGAGCAGTTCTTC
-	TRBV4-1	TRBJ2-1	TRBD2	CASSYSGTSGYSEQFF	TGCGCCAGCAGTTATTCCGGGACTAGCGGGTACTCTGAGCAGTTCTTC
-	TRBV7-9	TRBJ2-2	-	CASSLVETGELFF	TGTGCCAGCAGCTTAGTTGAGACCGGGGAGCTGTTTTTT
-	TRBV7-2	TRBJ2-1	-	CASSLGTVEQFF	TGTGCCAGCAGCTTAGGGACGGTTGAGCAGTTCTTC
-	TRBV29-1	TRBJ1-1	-	CSVDSLVGEAEAFF	TGCAGCGTTGATTCACTGGTGGGGGAGGCTGAAGCTTTCTTT
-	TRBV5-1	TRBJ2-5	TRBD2	CASSFPAGGTQETQYF	TGCGCCAGCAGCTTCCCAGCGGGAGGGACTCAAGAGACCCAGTACTTC
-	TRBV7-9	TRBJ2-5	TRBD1	CASSLTGVQETQYF	TGTGCCAGCAGCTTGACAGGGGTCCAAGAGACCCAGTACTTC
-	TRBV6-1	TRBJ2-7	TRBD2	CASSEFHGGGTYEQYF	TGTGCCAGCAGTGAATTTCACGGGGGGGGTACCTACGAGCAGTACTTC
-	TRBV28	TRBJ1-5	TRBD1	CASSLGQTYQPQHF	TGTGCCAGCAGTTTGGGACAGACCTATCAGCCCCAGCATTTT
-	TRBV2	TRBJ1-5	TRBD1	CASSEGGQPYQPQHF	TGTGCCAGCAGTGAAGGGGGACAGCCGTATCAGCCCCAGCATTTT
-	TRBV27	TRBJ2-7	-	CASSLGTLRGEQYF	TGTGCCAGCAGTCTCGGGACCCTTCGGGGCGAGCAGTACTTC
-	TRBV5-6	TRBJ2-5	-	CASSLTGPRGETQYF	TGTGCCAGCAGCTTGACAGGCCCCCGGGGAGAGACCCAGTACTTC
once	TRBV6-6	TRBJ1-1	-	CASSPGTLNTEAFF	TGTGCCAGCAGTCCCGGGACATTGAACACTGAAGCTTTCTTT
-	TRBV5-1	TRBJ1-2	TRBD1	CASSLGSAGGPLYYGYTF	TGCGCCAGCAGCTTGGGTTCGGCAGGGGGACCCCTTTACTATGGCTACACCTTC
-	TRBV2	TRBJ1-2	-	CASRDSGTNYGYTF	TGTGCCAGCAGGGACTCAGGCACCAACTATGGCTACACCTTC
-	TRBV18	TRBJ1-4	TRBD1	CASSDYRGNEKLFF	TGTGCCAGCTCGGACTACAGGGGCAATGAAAAACTGTTTTTT
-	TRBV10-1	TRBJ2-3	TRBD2	CASSESREGLYF	TGCGCCAGCAGTGAGTCGCGGGAGGGCCTGTATTTT
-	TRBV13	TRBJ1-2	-	CASSFRRPGLLWGFNYGYTF	TGTGCCAGCAGCTTTCGAAGACCGGGACTTTTATGGGGGTTTAACTATGGCTACACCTTC
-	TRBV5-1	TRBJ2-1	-	CASNQVGSNEQFF	TGCGCCAGCAACCAGGTAGGGAGCAATGAGCAGTTCTTC
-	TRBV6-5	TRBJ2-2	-	CASSYENTGELFF	TGTGCCAGCAGTTACGAGAACACCGGGGAGCTGTTTTTT
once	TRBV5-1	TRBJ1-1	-	CASKTGGNTEAFF	TGCGCCAGCAAAACGGGGGGGAACACTGAAGCTTTCTTT
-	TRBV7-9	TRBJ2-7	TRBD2	CASSLSLAAYEQYF	TGTGCCAGCAGCTTATCGCTAGCGGCTTACGAGCAGTACTTC
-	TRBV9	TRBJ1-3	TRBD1	CASSTGGTNTIYF	TGTGCCAGCAGTACAGGGGGGACAAACACCATATATTTT
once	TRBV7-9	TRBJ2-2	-	CAGRENTGELFF	TGTGCCGGCCGGGAGAACACCGGGGAGCTGTTTTTT
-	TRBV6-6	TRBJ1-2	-	CASSYSGTTGYTF	TGTGCCAGCAGTTACTCCGGGACTACTGGCTACACCTTC
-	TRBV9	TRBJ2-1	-	CASSVGQSGYYNEQFF	TGTGCCAGCAGCGTAGGACAGAGCGGTTACTACAATGAGCAGTTCTTC
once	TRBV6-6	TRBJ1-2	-	CASSYRGDGYTF	TGTGCCAGCAGTTACAGGGGCGACGGCTACACCTTC
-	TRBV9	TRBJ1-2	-	CASSAGQYYGYTF	TGTGCCAGCAGCGCCGGACAGTACTATGGCTACACCTTC
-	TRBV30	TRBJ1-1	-	CAWRWGRLNTEAFF	TGTGCCTGGAGATGGGGACGGCTGAACACTGAAGCTTTCTTT
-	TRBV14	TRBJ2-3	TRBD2	CASSQDRGLAGLSTDTQYF	TGTGCCAGCAGCCAAGATCGGGGACTAGCGGGCCTCAGCACAGATACGCAGTATTTT
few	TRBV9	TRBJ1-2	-	CASSPKTGGYTF	TGTGCCAGCAGCCCAAAGACAGGCGGCTACACCTTC